Presented here are 8 T cell receptor beta chains from one specimen sequenced in a study of cytomegalovirus exposure and HLA in healthy donors. PCR employed 60 Vbeta and 13 Jbeta primers. Sequencing was performed with immunoSEQ multiplex PCR; in TCRdb, only in-frame clones are kept and a portion is missing. The data hold roughly 130,000 clones, with approximately 91% observed a single time. Specimen: PBMCs. The receptor set was obtained from a woman in her thirties or forties in good health and CMV-seronegative.

The V and J genes are TRBV6-5 and TRBJ1-5; 10 bases are shared with TRBD1. V was pared by 2 bases and J by 15 bases, with 10 bases of the junction left unmatched. Germline assignment: CDR1 MNHEY and CDR2 SVGAGI. The CDR3 spans 14 residues. For the CDR3, the DNA is TGTGCCAGCAGTTACAGCGGGACAGGGGCCCCTAGGCATTTT. It codes for CASSYSGTGAPRHF.

This chain links TRBV5-4 with TRBJ2-5; 9 nucleotides line up with TRBD2. This CDR3 comprises 17 residues. J was trimmed by 3 bases and V by 4 bases; bases with no gene match: 13. Germline V CDR1 and CDR2: SGHNT, YYREEE (reference sequence). This CDR3 reads CASSGEDGREGKETQYF. The CDR3 region has the DNA TGTGCCAGCAGCGGGGAGGATGGGCGGGAGGGTAAAGAGACCCAGTACTTC.

The chain is built from TRBV9 and TRBJ2-7, with a tentative D call TRBD2 (6 bases). V dropped 3 bases and J dropped 3 bases, with 13 bases sitting between them. The CDR3 is made up of 14 amino acids. CDR1 is SGDLS, CDR2 YYNGEE, per germline. The CDR3 loop is CASSESGLNYEQYF. CDR3 bases: TGTGCCAGCAGCGAAAGCGGGCTTAACTACGAGCAGTACTTC.

This clone showed up just once. V gene TRBV7-2 combines with J gene TRBJ2-7; 9 nucleotides line up with TRBD2. Germline V gene lookup returns CDR1 SGHTA and CDR2 FQGNSA. There are 15 residues in the CDR3. Trimming at V came to 5 bases and at J to 2 bases, leaving 7 bases not matched to a gene. CDR3 in amino acids: CASSASLAGPYEQYF. The CDR3 nucleotides are TGTGCCAGCAGCGCCTCCCTAGCGGGACCCTACGAGCAGTACTTC.

This chain connects TRBV7-9 to TRBJ2-5; TRBD1 matches at 8 bases. The J call could be wrong; TRBJ2-7 is a better fit for the DNA end. The CDR3 covers 16 residues. Germline V gives CDR1 SEHNR, CDR2 FQNEAQ (reference sequence). CDR3 in amino acids: CASSLVVRTGLYEQYF. The CDR3 region has the DNA TGTGCCAGCAGCTTAGTAGTGCGGACAGGGCTTTACGAGCAGTACTTC.

The chain carries TRBV6-1 and TRBJ1-3, with D uncertain. With 4 bases removed from V and 2 bases from J, the gap between germline ends came to 12 bases. The CDR3 covers 15 residues. The V gene's germline CDR1 is MNHNS and CDR2 SASEGT. The CDR3 is CASSALTDPGNTIYF. The CDR3 DNA is TGTGCCAGCAGTGCTCTTACAGATCCTGGAAACACCATATATTTT.

The chain uses TRBV28 and TRBJ2-3; TRBD2 aligns across 9 bases. Germline loops: CDR1 MDHEN, CDR2 SYDVKM. The ends lost 7 bases at V and 7 bases at J; junction bases unmatched: 27. This CDR3 contains 20 residues. The CDR3 nucleotides read TGTGCCAGCAACCCTTCCACTAGCGGGTACCCCACCAACGCTCTCTATACGCAGTATTTT. This sequence encodes CASNPSTSGYPTNALYTQYF.

This sequence joins TRBV6-5 and TRBJ2-1; tentative D call: TRBD2 (5 bases). The germline gives CDR1 MNHEY, CDR2 SVGAGI. V was clipped by 6 bases and J by 6 bases, with 12 bases between them. The CDR3 loop spans 13 amino acids. The CDR3 DNA reads TGTGCCAGCAGGCGAACGGGAAGCAATGAGCAGTTCTTC. Protein product: CASRRTGSNEQFF.